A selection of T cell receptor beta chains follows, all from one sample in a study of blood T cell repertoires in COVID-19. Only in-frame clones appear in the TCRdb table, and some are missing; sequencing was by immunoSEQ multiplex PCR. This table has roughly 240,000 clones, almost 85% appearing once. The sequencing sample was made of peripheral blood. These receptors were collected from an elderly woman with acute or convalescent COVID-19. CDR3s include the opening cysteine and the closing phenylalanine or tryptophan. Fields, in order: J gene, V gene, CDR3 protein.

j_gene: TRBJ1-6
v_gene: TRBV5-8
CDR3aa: CASSSGTGNSPSPLHF

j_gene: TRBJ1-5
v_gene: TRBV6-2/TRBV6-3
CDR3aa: CASSSPNNQPQHF

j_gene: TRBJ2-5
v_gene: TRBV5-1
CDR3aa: CASSLTGGGQETQYF

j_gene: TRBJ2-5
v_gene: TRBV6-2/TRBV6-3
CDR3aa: CASSYLGQGAGETQYF

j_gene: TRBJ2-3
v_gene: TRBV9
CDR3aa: CASSVGTGRTDTQYF

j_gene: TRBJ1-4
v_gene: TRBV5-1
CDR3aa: CASSLVGTVGEKLFF

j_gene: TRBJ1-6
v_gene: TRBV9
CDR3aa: CASSPTGGRGNSPLHF

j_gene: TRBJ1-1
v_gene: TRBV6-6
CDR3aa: CASTTYRTGGGEAFF

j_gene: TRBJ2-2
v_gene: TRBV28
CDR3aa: CASSLLAVGELFF

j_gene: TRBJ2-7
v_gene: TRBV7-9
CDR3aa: CASSLVSTPSYEQYF

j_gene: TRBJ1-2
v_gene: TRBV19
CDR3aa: CASSSRDRGYGYTF

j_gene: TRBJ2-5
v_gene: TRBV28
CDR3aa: CASSFAGGGETQYF

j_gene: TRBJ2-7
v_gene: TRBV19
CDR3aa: CASSPGLYEQYF

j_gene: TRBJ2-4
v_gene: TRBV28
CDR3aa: CASSLAGVDKNIQYF

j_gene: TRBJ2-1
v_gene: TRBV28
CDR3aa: CASSLALAEIYNEQFF

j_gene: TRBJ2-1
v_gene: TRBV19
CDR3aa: CASRSRPSGGSNEQFF

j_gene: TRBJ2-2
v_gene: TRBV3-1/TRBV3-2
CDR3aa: CASSIRGGPPGELFF

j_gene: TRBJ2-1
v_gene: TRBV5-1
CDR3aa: CASSFGLAGGNYNEQFF

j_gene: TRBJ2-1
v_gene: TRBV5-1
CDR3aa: CASSLGQGRYNEQFF

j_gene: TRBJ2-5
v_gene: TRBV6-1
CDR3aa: CASSEVYHGGGNQETQYF

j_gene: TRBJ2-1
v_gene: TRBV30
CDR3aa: CAWSVAMEVQFF

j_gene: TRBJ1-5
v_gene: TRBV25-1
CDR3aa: CASSSLDRGCSGPQHF

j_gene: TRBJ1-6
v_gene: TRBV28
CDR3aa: CASSLGTGKGSLHF

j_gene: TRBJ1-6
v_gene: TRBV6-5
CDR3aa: CASRERTYNSPLHF

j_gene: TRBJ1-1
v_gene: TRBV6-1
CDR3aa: CASSEPGGVSGDAFF

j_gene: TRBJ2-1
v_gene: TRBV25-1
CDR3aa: CASSDAASGSREQFF

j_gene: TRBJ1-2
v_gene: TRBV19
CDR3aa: CASIGTGVRGYTF

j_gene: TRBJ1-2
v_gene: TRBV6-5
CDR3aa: CATWGGGIHTF

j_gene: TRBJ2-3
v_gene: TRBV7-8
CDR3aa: CASSLVGGRALPNPQYF